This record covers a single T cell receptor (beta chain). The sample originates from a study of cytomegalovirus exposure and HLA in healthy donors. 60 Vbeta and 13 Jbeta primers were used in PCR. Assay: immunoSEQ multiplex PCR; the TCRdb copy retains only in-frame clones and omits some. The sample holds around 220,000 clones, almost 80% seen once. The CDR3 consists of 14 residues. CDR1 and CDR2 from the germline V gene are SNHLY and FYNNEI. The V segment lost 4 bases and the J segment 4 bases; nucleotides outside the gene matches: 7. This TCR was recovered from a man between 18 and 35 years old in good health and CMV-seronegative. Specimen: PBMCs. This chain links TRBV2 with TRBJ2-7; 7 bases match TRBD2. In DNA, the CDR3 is TGTGCCAGCAGTGGTTGGGGGGGGATTTACGAGCAGTACTTC. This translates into CASSGWGGIYEQYF.